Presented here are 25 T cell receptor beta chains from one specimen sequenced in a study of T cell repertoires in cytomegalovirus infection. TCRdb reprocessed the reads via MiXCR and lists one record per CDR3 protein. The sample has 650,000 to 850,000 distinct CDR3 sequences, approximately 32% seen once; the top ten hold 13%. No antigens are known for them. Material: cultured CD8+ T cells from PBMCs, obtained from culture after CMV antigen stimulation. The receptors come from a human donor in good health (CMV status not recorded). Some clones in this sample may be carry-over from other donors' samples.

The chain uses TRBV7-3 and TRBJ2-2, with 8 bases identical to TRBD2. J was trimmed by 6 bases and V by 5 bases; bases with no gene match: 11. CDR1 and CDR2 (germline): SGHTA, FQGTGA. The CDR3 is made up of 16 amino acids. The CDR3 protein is CASSLRAGGDAGELFF. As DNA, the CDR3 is TGTGCCAGCAGCCTACGGGCGGGGGGCGATGCCGGGGAGCTGTTTTTT.

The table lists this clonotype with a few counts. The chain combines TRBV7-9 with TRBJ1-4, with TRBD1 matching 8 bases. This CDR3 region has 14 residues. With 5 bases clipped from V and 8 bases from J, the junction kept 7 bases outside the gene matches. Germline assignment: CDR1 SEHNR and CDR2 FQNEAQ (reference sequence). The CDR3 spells CASSPRQGLEKLFF. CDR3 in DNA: TGTGCCAGCAGCCCCCGACAGGGGCTAGAAAAACTGTTTTTT.

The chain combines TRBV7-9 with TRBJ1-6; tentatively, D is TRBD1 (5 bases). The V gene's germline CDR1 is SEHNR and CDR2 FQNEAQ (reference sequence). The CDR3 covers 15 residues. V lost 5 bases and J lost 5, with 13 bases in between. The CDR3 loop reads CASSMTGTDNSPLHF. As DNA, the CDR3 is TGTGCCAGCAGCATGACCGGGACCGATAATTCACCCCTCCACTTT.

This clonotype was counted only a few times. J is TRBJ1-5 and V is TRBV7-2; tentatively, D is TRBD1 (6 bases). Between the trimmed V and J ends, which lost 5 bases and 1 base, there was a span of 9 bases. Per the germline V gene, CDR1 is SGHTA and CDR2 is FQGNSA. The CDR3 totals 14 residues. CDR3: CASSHGQSNQPQHF. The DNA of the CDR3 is TGTGCCAGCAGCCATGGACAGAGCAATCAGCCCCAGCATTTT.

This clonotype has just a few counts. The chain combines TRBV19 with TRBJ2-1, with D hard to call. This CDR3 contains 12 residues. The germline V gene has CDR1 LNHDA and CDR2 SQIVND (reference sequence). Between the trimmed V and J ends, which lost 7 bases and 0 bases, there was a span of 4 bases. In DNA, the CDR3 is TGTGCCAGTATGGACTCCTACAATGAGCAGTTCTTC. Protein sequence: CASMDSYNEQFF.

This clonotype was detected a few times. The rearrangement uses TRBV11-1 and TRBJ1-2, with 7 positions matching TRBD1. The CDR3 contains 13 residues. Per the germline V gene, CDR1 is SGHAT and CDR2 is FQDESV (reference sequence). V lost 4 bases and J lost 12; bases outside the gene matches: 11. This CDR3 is CASSSDRASGHTF. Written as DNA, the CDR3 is TGTGCCAGCAGCTCCGACAGGGCGTCGGGGCACACCTTC. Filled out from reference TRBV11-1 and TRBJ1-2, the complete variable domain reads EAEVAQSPRYKITEKSQAVAFWCDPISGHATLYWYRQILGQGPELLVQFQDESVVDDSQLPKDRFSAERLKGVDSTLKIQPAELGDSAMYLCASSSDRASGHTFGSGTRLTVV.

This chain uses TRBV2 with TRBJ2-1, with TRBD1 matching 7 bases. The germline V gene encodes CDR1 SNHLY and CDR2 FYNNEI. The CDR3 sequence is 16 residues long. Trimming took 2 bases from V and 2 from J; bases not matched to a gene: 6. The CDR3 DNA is TGTGCCAGCAGTGAACGCGGACAGGAACCCTACAATGAGCAGTTCTTC. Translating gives CASSERGQEPYNEQFF.

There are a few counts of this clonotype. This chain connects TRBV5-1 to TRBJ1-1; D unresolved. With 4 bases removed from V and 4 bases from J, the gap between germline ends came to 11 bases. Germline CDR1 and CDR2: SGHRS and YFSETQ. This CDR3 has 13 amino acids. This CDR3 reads CASSADKTTEAFF. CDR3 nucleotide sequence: TGCGCCAGCAGCGCCGACAAGACCACTGAAGCTTTCTTT.

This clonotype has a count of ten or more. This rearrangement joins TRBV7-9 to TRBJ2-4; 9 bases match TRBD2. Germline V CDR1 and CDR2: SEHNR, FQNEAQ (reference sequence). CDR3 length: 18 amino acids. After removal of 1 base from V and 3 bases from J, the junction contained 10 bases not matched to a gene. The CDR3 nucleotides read TGTGCCAGCAGCTTAGTAGGGCTAGCGGGGCGCGGCAAAAACATTCAGTACTTC. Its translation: CASSLVGLAGRGKNIQYF. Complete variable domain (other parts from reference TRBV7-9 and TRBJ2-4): DTGVSQNPRHKITKRGQNVTFRCDPISEHNRLYWYRQTLGQGPEFLTYFQNEAQLEKSRLLSDRFSAERPKGSFSTLEIQRTEQGDSAMYLCASSLVGLAGRGKNIQYFGAGTRLSVL.

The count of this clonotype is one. The CDR3 coding sequence is TGTGCCAGCAGCGAATCGCATGAGATACCTGAAGCTTTCTTT. Residues: CASSESHEIPEAFF. The chain links TRBV11-2 to TRBJ1-1; no clear D. CDR1 and CDR2 (germline): SGHAT, FQNNGV. The V end was cut by 5 bases, the J end by 6 bases, with 16 bases between. The CDR3 contains 14 residues.

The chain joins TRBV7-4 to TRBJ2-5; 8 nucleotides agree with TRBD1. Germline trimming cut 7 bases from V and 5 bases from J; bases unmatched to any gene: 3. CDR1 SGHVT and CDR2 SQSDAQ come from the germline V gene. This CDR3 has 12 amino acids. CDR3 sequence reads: CASKTGVETQYF. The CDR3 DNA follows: TGTGCCAGCAAGACAGGGGTCGAGACCCAGTACTTC.

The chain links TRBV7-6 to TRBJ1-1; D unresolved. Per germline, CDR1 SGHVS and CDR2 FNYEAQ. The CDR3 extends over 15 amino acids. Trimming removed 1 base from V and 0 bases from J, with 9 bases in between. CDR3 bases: TGTGCCAGCAGCTTAGAGGTTGATATGAACACTGAAGCTTTCTTT. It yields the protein CASSLEVDMNTEAFF.

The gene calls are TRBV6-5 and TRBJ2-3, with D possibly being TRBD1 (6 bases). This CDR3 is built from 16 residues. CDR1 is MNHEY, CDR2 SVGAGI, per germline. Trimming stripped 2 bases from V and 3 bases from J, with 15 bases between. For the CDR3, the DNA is TGTGCCAGCAGTTACGGCCAGGGGAAGAGTACAGATACGCAGTATTTT. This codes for CASSYGQGKSTDTQYF.

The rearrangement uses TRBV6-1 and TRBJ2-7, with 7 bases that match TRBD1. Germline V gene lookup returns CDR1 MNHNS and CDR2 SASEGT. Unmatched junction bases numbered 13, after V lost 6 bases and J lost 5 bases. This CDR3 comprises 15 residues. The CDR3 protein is CASSLLRTGPNEQYV. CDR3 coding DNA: TGTGCCAGCAGCCTACTTAGGACAGGCCCCAACGAGCAGTACGTC.

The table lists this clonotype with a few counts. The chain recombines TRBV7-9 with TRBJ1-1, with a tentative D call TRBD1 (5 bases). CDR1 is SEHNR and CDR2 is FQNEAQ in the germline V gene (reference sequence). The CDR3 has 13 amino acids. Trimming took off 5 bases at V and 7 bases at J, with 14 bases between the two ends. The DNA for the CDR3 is TGTGCCAGCAGCACCGGGGGGAACGGTGAAGCTTTCTTT. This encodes CASSTGGNGEAFF.

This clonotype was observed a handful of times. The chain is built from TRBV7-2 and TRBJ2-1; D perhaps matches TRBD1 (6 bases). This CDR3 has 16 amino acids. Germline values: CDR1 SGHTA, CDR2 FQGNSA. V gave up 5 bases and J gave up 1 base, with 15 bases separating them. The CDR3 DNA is TGTGCCAGCAGCCCTACTGACAGGCTATCCTACAATGAGCAGTTCTTC. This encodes CASSPTDRLSYNEQFF.

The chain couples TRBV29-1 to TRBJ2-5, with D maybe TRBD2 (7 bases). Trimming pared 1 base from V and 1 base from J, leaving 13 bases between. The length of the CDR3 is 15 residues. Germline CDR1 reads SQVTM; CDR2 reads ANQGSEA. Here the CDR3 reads CSVEALGGGQETQYF. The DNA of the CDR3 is TGCAGCGTTGAAGCCCTAGGGGGGGGCCAAGAGACCCAGTACTTC.

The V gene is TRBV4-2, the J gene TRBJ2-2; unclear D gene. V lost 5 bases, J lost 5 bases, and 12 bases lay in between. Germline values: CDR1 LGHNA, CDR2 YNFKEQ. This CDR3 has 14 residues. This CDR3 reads CASSSRTATGELFF. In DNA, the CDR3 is TGTGCCAGCAGCTCTCGGACGGCGACCGGGGAGCTGTTTTTT.

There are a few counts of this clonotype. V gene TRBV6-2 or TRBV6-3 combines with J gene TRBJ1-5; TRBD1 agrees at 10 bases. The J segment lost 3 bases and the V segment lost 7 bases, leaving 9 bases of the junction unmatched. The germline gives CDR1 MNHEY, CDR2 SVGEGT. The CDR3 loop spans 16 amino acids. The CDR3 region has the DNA TGTGCCAGCACCAAAGTGGACAGGGGGTTCAATCAGCCCCAGCATTTT. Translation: CASTKVDRGFNQPQHF.

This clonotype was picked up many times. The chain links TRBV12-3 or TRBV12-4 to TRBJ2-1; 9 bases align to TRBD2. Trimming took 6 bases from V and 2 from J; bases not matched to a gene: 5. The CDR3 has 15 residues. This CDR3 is CASRPGTSPYNEQFF. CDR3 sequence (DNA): TGTGCCAGCAGGCCCGGGACTAGCCCCTACAATGAGCAGTTCTTC.

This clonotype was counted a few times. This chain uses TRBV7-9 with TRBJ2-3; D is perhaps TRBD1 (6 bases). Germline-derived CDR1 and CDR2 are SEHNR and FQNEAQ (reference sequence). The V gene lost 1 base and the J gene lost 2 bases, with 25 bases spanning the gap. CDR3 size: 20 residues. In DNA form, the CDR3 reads TGTGCCAGCAGCTTAGTCCCGGGACAAGAGGATTTAACGGCCACAGATACGCAGTATTTT. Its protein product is CASSLVPGQEDLTATDTQYF.

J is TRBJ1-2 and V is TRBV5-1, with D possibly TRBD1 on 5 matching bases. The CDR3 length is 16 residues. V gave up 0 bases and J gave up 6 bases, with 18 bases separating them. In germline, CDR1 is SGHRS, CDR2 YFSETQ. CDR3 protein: CASSLGWGRFSDGYTF. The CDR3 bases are TGCGCCAGCAGCTTGGGTTGGGGACGATTCTCGGATGGCTACACCTTC.

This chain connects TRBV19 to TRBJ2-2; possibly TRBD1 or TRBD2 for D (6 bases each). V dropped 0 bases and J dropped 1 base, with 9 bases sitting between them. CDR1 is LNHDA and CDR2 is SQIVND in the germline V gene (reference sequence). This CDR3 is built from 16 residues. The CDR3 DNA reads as TGTGCCAGTAGTATAGAGGGGGGCCAGAACACCGGGGAGCTGTTTTTT. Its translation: CASSIEGGQNTGELFF.

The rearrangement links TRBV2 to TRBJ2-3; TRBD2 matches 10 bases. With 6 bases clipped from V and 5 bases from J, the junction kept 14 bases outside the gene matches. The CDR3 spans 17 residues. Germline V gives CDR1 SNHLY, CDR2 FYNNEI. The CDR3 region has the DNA TGTGCCAGCAGGATTCCGGGACTAGCGCGGGGGGGAGATACGCAGTATTTT. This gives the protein CASRIPGLARGGDTQYF.

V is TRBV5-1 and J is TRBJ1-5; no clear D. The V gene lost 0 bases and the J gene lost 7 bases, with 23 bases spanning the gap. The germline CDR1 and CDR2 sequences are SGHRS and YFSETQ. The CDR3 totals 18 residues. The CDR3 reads CASSLDPLPPRPGQPQHF. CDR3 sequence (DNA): TGCGCCAGCAGCTTGGACCCCCTCCCCCCACGACCGGGACAGCCCCAGCATTTT.